This T cell receptor beta chain originates from a study of shared clonotypes between healthy human individuals. The input for sorted-subset replicate PCRs was 150 to 200 ng DNA, 30,000 or so T cell genomes. Assay used: immunoSEQ multiplex PCR; TCRdb lists only in-frame clones, some missing. The sample has around 340,000 clones, less than 85% seen once. Whole-study results and caveats: Across subsets, estimated richness was generally greater for naive than for memory populations. The study drew on few donors, limiting represented genetic and exposure-history diversity.

CD4+ cells yielded CD45RA+ naive and CD45RA-negative memory subsets. On this clone itself: Antigen: not known.

Germline CDR1 and CDR2: KGHSH and LQKENI. The ends were cut back, 2 bases at V and 8 bases at J, with 13 bases in the middle. The CDR3 has 14 amino acids. This chain uses TRBV18 with TRBJ1-3, with a weak D call TRBD1 (5 bases). This sequence originates from a man aged 25-45 years in good health. The sequencing sample was made of memory CD4+ T cells sorted from blood. Subset defined: CD45RA-negative fraction. DNA of the CDR3: TGTGCCAGCTCACCAGGGACCGGCGGAGACACCATATATTTT. It is translated as CASSPGTGGDTIYF. The full variable domain, completed using reference TRBV18 and TRBJ1-3, is NAGVMQNPRHLVRRRGQEARLRCSPMKGHSHVYWYRQLPEEGLKFMVYLQKENIIDESGMPKERFSAEFPKEGPSILRIQQVVRGDSAAYFCASSPGTGGDTIYFGEGSWLTVV.